The table lists the clone carrying this T cell receptor (beta chain) with a few counts. The sample comes from a study of blood T cell repertoires in COVID-19. Germline lookup yields CDR1 SGHRS and CDR2 YFSETQ. V lost 5 bases, J lost 6 bases, and 11 bases lay in between. This CDR3 region has 13 residues. Data came from immunoSEQ multiplex PCR; TCRdb stores just in-frame clones and leaves some out. The sample includes some 87,000 clones, around three quarters of them seen just once. The sequence came from a man aged 50 to 59 who had recovered from COVID-19. Sequenced input: peripheral blood. This sequence joins TRBV5-1 and TRBJ2-2; D perhaps matches TRBD2 (5 bases). The CDR3 loop reads CASRPSSAGELFF. The CDR3 DNA reads as TGCGCCAGCAGACCTAGCTCCGCCGGGGAGCTGTTTTTT.